Listed below are T cell receptor beta chains from one sample, sequenced in a study of blood T cell repertoires in COVID-19. Clones were read by immunoSEQ multiplex PCR, and TCRdb kept only the in-frame ones, dropping some. Of approximately 360,000 clones detected, 89% appear once; the ten largest clones hold about 1.2%. Sequencing used peripheral blood. These TCRs come from a man aged 40-49 years with acute or convalescent COVID-19. Both conserved end residues are part of each CDR3. A D gene is named only where the DNA matches it firmly. Clone size is not always given. Where it is, it says once, few, many or a class for expanded clones.

V,J,D,length,size,DNA,CDR3
TRBV9,TRBJ2-3,TRBD2,15,.,TGTGCCAGCAGCGTATTAGCGGGGTTCACAGATACGCAGTATTTT,CASSVLAGFTDTQYF
TRBV4-3,TRBJ1-4,TRBD1,15,.,TGCGCCAGCAGCCAAGATCAGGGGGATGGTGAAAAACTGTTTTTT,CASSQDQGDGEKLFF
TRBV7-2,TRBJ2-7,.,17,.,TGTGCCAGCAGCTTATTAAGGGAGTGGGGATCCCGCTACGAGCAGTACTTC,CASSLLREWGSRYEQYF
TRBV10-1,TRBJ1-6,.,15,.,TGCGCCAGCCCGACCCAGGGCCTCTATAATTCACCCCTCCACTTT,CASPTQGLYNSPLHF
TRBV6-1,TRBJ1-4,TRBD1,15,.,TGTGCCAGCAGTGAAATGGGACAGGGACATGAAAAACTGTTTTTT,CASSEMGQGHEKLFF
TRBV23-1,TRBJ2-5,TRBD2,15,.,TGCGCCAGCAAGCCGGGACTAGCGGATCAAGAGACCCAGTACTTC,CASKPGLADQETQYF
TRBV18,TRBJ2-5,.,13,.,TGTGCCAGCTCACCATCTCCGAGAGAGACCCAGTACTTC,CASSPSPRETQYF
TRBV6-6,TRBJ2-3,.,14,many,TGTGCCAGCAGTTACCCGTCCGGGACAGATACGCAGTATTTT,CASSYPSGTDTQYF
TRBV4-1,TRBJ2-7,.,15,.,TGCGCCAGCAGCCAACTCCGAAGCGGCTCCTACGAGCAGTACTTC,CASSQLRSGSYEQYF
TRBV6-6,TRBJ1-2,.,15,.,TGTGCCAGCAGTTACCGACAGTTATCCGTGGATGGCTACACCTTC,CASSYRQLSVDGYTF
TRBV28,TRBJ2-7,TRBD2,17,.,TGTGCCAGCAGTTCGCGACTAGCGGGACATTCAACCTACGAGCAGTACTTC,CASSSRLAGHSTYEQYF
TRBV6-5,TRBJ1-6,.,16,.,TGTGCCAGCAGTTACTCGGAAGGGGCAGGTAATTCACCCCTCCACTTT,CASSYSEGAGNSPLHF
TRBV20-1,TRBJ1-4,TRBD1,14,.,TGCAGTGCTAGTTTAGGGGGCTTAGATGAAAAACTGTTTTTT,CSASLGGLDEKLFF
TRBV5-1,TRBJ1-2,TRBD1,14,few,TGCGCCAGCAATTCGAGGGGGCGGATGGGTGGCTACACCTTC,CASNSRGRMGGYTF
TRBV27,TRBJ1-2,.,12,.,TGTGCCAGCAGTTTATCCGGTTATGGCTACACCTTC,CASSLSGYGYTF
TRBV7-8,TRBJ1-2,TRBD1,18,once,TGTGCCAGCAGCTTATCGGTGGGACAGAGCCTCGTAGGCTATGGCTACACCTTC,CASSLSVGQSLVGYGYTF
TRBV10-1,TRBJ2-2,.,13,.,TGCGCCAGCACAGGGGCGAACACCGGGGAGCTGTTTTTT,CASTGANTGELFF
TRBV6-1,TRBJ1-6,TRBD1,15,once,TGTGCCAGCAGTGAAGGACAGGGTCGTAATTCACCCCTCCACTTT,CASSEGQGRNSPLHF
TRBV2,TRBJ2-6,TRBD2,16,.,TGTGCCATTAAGGCGGGAGGGCCTGCAGGGGCCAACGTCCTGACTTTC,CAIKAGGPAGANVLTF
TRBV3-1/TRBV3-2,TRBJ2-3,TRBD2,18,.,TGTGCCAGCAGCCAAGCCCTTCTGAGAGCGGGGGGCGCAGATACGCAGTATTTT,CASSQALLRAGGADTQYF
TRBV4-2,TRBJ1-2,.,17,.,TGTGCCAGCAGCCAAGATTCCTCCCAGGGCCCCTATGTAGGCTACACCTTC,CASSQDSSQGPYVGYTF
TRBV4-1,TRBJ2-1,TRBD2,19,once,TGCGCCAGCAGCCAAACCAGACTAGCGGGGGGACCTTCCTACAATGAGCAGTTCTTC,CASSQTRLAGGPSYNEQFF
TRBV18,TRBJ1-2,.,14,.,TGTGCCAGCTCACCACGGTCCGGGAACTATGGCTACACCTTC,CASSPRSGNYGYTF
TRBV28,TRBJ1-2,TRBD1,16,.,TGTGCCAGCACCGGGGACAGGGGGGGCCTTAACTATGGCTACACCTTC,CASTGDRGGLNYGYTF
TRBV3-1/TRBV3-2,TRBJ1-4,.,15,.,TGTGCCAGCAGCCAAGATTTGGGGGGTGGTGAAAAACTGTTTTTT,CASSQDLGGGEKLFF
TRBV24-1,TRBJ2-3,.,14,.,TGTGCCACCAGTAAGGGGAATCGCGCAGATACGCAGTATTTT,CATSKGNRADTQYF
TRBV30,TRBJ1-2,.,14,.,TGTGCCTGGAGTCTCACGGGGGGGCCCTATGGCTACACCTTC,CAWSLTGGPYGYTF
TRBV12-3/TRBV12-4,TRBJ1-2,.,13,once,TGTGCCAGCAGTTTTGGGCAGGTCAATGGCTACACCTTC,CASSFGQVNGYTF
TRBV6-2/TRBV6-3,TRBJ2-3,TRBD2,15,.,TGTGCCAGCAGTTACCCCCGGACTAGCGGGGGGCCGCAGTATTTT,CASSYPRTSGGPQYF
TRBV28,TRBJ1-2,.,15,.,TGTGCCAGCAGTACATTAGTGGGGGCCAACTATGGCTACACCTTC,CASSTLVGANYGYTF
TRBV19,TRBJ1-1,.,13,once,TGTGCCAGTAGTATAGGCCAGGGCACTGAAGCTTTCTTT,CASSIGQGTEAFF
TRBV19,TRBJ1-6,.,15,.,TGTGCCAGTAGGGGAGGACGGTCATATAATTCACCCCTCCACTTT,CASRGGRSYNSPLHF
TRBV18,TRBJ2-5,.,15,.,TGTGCCAGCTCACCACCCGGTCAGGGGATTGAGACCCAGTACTTC,CASSPPGQGIETQYF
TRBV6-5,TRBJ1-1,.,11,.,TGTGCCAGCAGTTTCAGGACTGAAGCTTTCTTT,CASSFRTEAFF
TRBV28,TRBJ1-5,TRBD1,17,once,TGTGCCAGCAGTTTATTGGGGACAGGTTTTCGTAATCAGCCCCAGCATTTT,CASSLLGTGFRNQPQHF
TRBV6-5,TRBJ1-6,.,14,once,TGTGCCAGTGGACAGAGCTCCTATAATTCACCCCTCCACTTT,CASGQSSYNSPLHF
TRBV10-2,TRBJ1-1,.,12,.,TGCGCCAGCAGTGAGTCTGATAGTGAAGCTTTCTTT,CASSESDSEAFF